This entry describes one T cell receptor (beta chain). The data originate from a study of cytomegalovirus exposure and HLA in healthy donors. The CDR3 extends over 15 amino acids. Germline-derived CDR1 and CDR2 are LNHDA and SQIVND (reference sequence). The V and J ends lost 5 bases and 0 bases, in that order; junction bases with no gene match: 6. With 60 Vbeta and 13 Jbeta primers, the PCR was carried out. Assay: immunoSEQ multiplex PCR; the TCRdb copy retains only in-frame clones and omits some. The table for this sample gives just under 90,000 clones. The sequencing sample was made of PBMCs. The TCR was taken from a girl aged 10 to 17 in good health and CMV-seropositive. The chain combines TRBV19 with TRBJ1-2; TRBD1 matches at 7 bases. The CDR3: CASSLQGQTNYGYTF. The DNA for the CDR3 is TGTGCCAGTAGTCTCCAGGGACAGACTAACTATGGCTACACCTTC.